This passage covers 32 T cell receptor beta chains from one sample sequenced in a study of cytomegalovirus exposure and HLA in healthy donors. Assay used: immunoSEQ multiplex PCR; TCRdb lists only in-frame clones, some missing. Here the sample spans over 120,000 clones, 89% being singletons. Source material: PBMCs. The receptors originated from a woman aged 18-29 years in good health and CMV-seropositive.

This sequence joins TRBV5-1 and TRBJ1-1; 11 nucleotides agree with TRBD1. V gave up 4 bases and J gave up 4 bases; unmatched junction bases: 6. The CDR3 spans 15 residues. Germline CDR1 is SGHRS and CDR2 is YFSETQ. Written as DNA, the CDR3 is TGCGCCAGCAGCCCCCCGGGACAGGGGGGCACTGAAGCTTTCTTT. Translating it yields CASSPPGQGGTEAFF.

The rearrangement uses TRBV7-8 and TRBJ1-5; 7 nucleotides match TRBD1. CDR3 length: 15 residues. J gave up 1 base and V 5 bases, and 5 bases lay outside the gene matches. The germline V gene has CDR1 SGHVS and CDR2 FQNEAQ. CDR3 in amino acids: CASSADRLSNQPQHF. The CDR3 DNA is TGTGCCAGCAGCGCGGACAGGCTGAGCAATCAGCCCCAGCATTTT.

This clone occurred once. The chain carries TRBV7-9 and TRBJ2-1, with a tentative D call TRBD2 (6 bases). CDR3 length: 16 residues. V gave up 1 base and J gave up 4 bases, with 14 bases separating them. Germline assignment: CDR1 SEHNR and CDR2 FQNEAQ (reference sequence). The CDR3 coding sequence is TGTGCCAGCAGCTTAGGAGGGACTGTCCCTTACAATGAGCAGTTCTTC. Translation: CASSLGGTVPYNEQFF.

The chain carries TRBV5-1 and TRBJ1-1, with unresolved D. The CDR3 covers 14 residues. CDR1 SGHRS and CDR2 YFSETQ come from the germline V gene. Deletions cut 0 bases from V and 1 base from J, with 7 bases between. CDR3 coding DNA: TGCGCCAGCAGCTTGGACACCGCGAACACTGAAGCTTTCTTT. Translated: CASSLDTANTEAFF. Looking up the rest from reference TRBV5-1 and TRBJ1-1 gives the full variable domain: KAGVTQTPRYLIKTRGQQVTLSCSPISGHRSVSWYQQTPGQGLQFLFEYFSETQRNKGNFPGRFSGRQFSNSRSEMNVSTLELGDSALYLCASSLDTANTEAFFGQGTRLTVV.

The chain employs TRBV27 and TRBJ1-2, with D perhaps TRBD1 (5 bases). V was clipped by 8 bases and J by 8 bases, with 15 bases between them. Germline assignment: CDR1 MNHEY and CDR2 SMNVEV (reference sequence). The CDR3 length is 12 residues. This chain's CDR3 is CASRDQGQGYTF. As DNA, the CDR3 is TGTGCCAGCCGCGACCAGGGTCAGGGCTACACCTTC.

V is TRBV30 and J is TRBJ2-3; TRBD2 might be the D (5 bases). The CDR3 totals 15 residues. Trimming pared 2 bases from V and 5 bases from J, leaving 17 bases between. In germline, CDR1 is GTSNPN, CDR2 SVGIG (reference sequence). The DNA of the CDR3 is TGTGCCTGGAGTTTAGACTCGCTGAGCGGAGATACGCAGTATTTT. It is translated as CAWSLDSLSGDTQYF.

The chain carries TRBV7-9 and TRBJ2-7; perhaps TRBD2 as D (5 bases). V was clipped by 5 bases and J by 2 bases, with 13 bases between them. The length of the CDR3 is 14 residues. Germline CDR1 is SEHNR and CDR2 is FQNEAQ (reference sequence). CDR3 DNA: TGTGCCAGCAGCCGCACTAGTGGTCCCTACGAGCAGTACTTC. It is translated as CASSRTSGPYEQYF.

This chain uses TRBV14 with TRBJ2-7; TRBD1 matches at 9 bases. This CDR3 region has 17 residues. With 5 bases clipped from V and 4 bases from J, the junction kept 15 bases outside the gene matches. CDR1 is SGHDN and CDR2 is FVKESK in the germline V gene. In DNA form, the CDR3 reads TGTGCCAGCAGCGACTCGGGGTTCGGGACAGGGCGATACGAGCAGTACTTC. Translating gives CASSDSGFGTGRYEQYF.

CDR3 bases: TGTGCCAGCAGCACCCTCAGAAGCGACAGGGGGCGCGACTATGGCTACACCTTC. Translating gives CASSTLRSDRGRDYGYTF. The chain combines TRBV21-1 with TRBJ1-2; the table's D gene call, TRBD1, was not cross checked with the DNA. TRBV21-1 is a pseudogene. CDR3 length: 18 residues.

The V and J genes are TRBV27 and TRBJ2-7, with D tentatively TRBD2 (6 bases). This CDR3 is 14 amino acids long. The germline V and J ends were trimmed by 3 bases and 5 bases, with 14 bases remaining between them. Germline values: CDR1 MNHEY, CDR2 SMNVEV (reference sequence). CDR3 sequence reads: CASSFRRGSHEQYF. The CDR3 DNA reads TGTGCCAGCAGTTTCCGACGGGGGAGCCACGAGCAGTACTTC.

The V gene is TRBV6-5, the J gene TRBJ1-1; 8 bases map to TRBD1. The CDR3 is 16 amino acids. V shed 0 bases and J 1 base; nucleotides not matched to a gene: 4. Germline CDR1 and CDR2: MNHEY and SVGAGI. The CDR3 sequence: CASSYSRGPSNTEAFF. The CDR3 DNA sequence: TGTGCCAGCAGTTACTCCAGGGGGCCCTCGAACACTGAAGCTTTCTTT.

V and J are TRBV4-2 and TRBJ2-7; 11 bases agree with TRBD2. CDR1 and CDR2 from the germline V gene are LGHNA and YNFKEQ. J was trimmed by 0 bases and V by 4 bases; bases with no gene match: 5. The CDR3 is made up of 16 amino acids. The CDR3 DNA is TGTGCCAGCAGCCGGAATAGCGGGGGGGCCTCCTACGAGCAGTACTTC. It translates to CASSRNSGGASYEQYF.

V is TRBV6-5 and J is TRBJ2-1; the D gene is possibly TRBD1 (6 bases). This CDR3 spans 15 amino acids. Trimming took 6 bases from V and 0 from J, leaving 12 bases between them. CDR1 MNHEY and CDR2 SVGAGI come from the germline V gene. For the CDR3, the DNA is TGTGCCAGCAGGCGGCAGGGGTACTCCTACAATGAGCAGTTCTTC. Its translation: CASRRQGYSYNEQFF.

On this clone: One junction end does not reproduce the germline sequence, and a read error may be involved. V usage is TRBV5-4 and J usage is TRBJ2-7; weak D call: TRBD1 (5 bases). Germline-derived CDR1 and CDR2 are SGHNT and YYREEE (reference sequence). This CDR3 has 12 amino acids. The CDR3 nucleotides are TGTGCCAGCAGTTTGGACAACTACGAGCAGTACTTC. Protein: CASSLDNYEQYF.

The chain has TRBV5-4 and TRBJ2-2; 8 positions agree with TRBD2. CDR1 is SGHNT, CDR2 YYREEE, per germline (reference sequence). The J segment lost 3 bases and the V segment lost 3 bases, leaving 7 bases of the junction unmatched. The CDR3 runs to 16 residues. CDR3 sequence: CASSSPAGDDTGELFF. The CDR3 region has the DNA TGTGCCAGCAGCTCCCCAGCGGGGGACGACACCGGGGAGCTGTTTTTT.

This clone was found once. The V and J genes are TRBV28 and TRBJ2-1; 11 bases line up with TRBD2. V lost 5 bases, J lost 7 bases, and 10 bases stayed unmatched. Germline V CDR1 and CDR2: MDHEN, SYDVKM. CDR3 length equals 16 residues. CDR3 amino acids: CASSTFSGGVPNEQFF. Here the CDR3 DNA reads TGTGCCAGCAGTACGTTTAGCGGGGGGGTTCCTAATGAGCAGTTCTTC.

The chain employs TRBV9 and TRBJ1-6, with D possibly TRBD1 on 5 matching bases. CDR3 length: 17 amino acids. V lost 3 bases, J lost 0 bases, and 13 bases lay in between. The germline CDR1 and CDR2 sequences are SGDLS and YYNGEE. The CDR3 reads CASSERTLSSYNSPLHF. Here the CDR3 DNA reads TGTGCCAGCAGCGAACGGACATTGAGCTCCTATAATTCACCCCTCCACTTT.

Written as DNA, the CDR3 is TGCGCCATCCCGTGGAGGGATCCCCACTATGAAAAACTGTTTTTT. Its translation is CAIPWRDPHYEKLFF. The chain couples TRBV23-1 to TRBJ1-4; no clear D. TRBV23-1 is marked as an open reading frame, function uncertain. V was pared by 10 bases and J by 6 bases, with 21 bases between. The CDR3 is 15 amino acids.

V and J are TRBV28 and TRBJ2-7, with TRBD1 identical over 7 bases. Germline trimming cut 6 bases from V and 3 bases from J; bases unmatched to any gene: 5. The CDR3 has 13 amino acids. In germline, CDR1 is MDHEN, CDR2 SYDVKM. The CDR3 region has the DNA TGTGCCAGCAGCCCCTGGGACAGCTACGAGCAGTACTTC. Its protein is CASSPWDSYEQYF.

The chain employs TRBV30 and TRBJ2-1, with unresolved D. Trimming left V 3 bases short and J 3 bases short, with 9 bases between. CDR3 length: 13 residues. Germline lookup yields CDR1 GTSNPN and CDR2 SVGIG (reference sequence). In DNA, the CDR3 is TGTGCCTGGAGCGTCGGAGACTACAATGAGCAGTTCTTC. Protein product: CAWSVGDYNEQFF.

This chain joins TRBV9 and TRBJ2-2; possible D gene TRBD2, 5 bases. The CDR3 has 16 residues. The ends were cut back, 0 bases at V and 0 bases at J, with 9 bases in the middle. Germline V CDR1 and CDR2: SGDLS, YYNGEE. The CDR3 region is CASSVGVSANTGELFF. In DNA, the CDR3 is TGTGCCAGCAGCGTAGGGGTTAGCGCGAACACCGGGGAGCTGTTTTTT. The full variable domain, its missing parts supplied by reference TRBV9 and TRBJ2-2, is DSGVTQTPKHLITATGQRVTLRCSPRSGDLSVYWYQQSLDQGLQFLIQYYNGEERAKGNILERFSAQQFPDLHSELNLSSLELGDSALYFCASSVGVSANTGELFFGEGSRLTVL.

The chain couples TRBV27 to TRBJ2-7; TRBD2 is a possible D gene (5 bases). CDR1 and CDR2 (germline): MNHEY, SMNVEV (reference sequence). Between the trimmed V and J ends, which lost 7 bases and 0 bases, there was a span of 7 bases. This CDR3 comprises 12 residues. Here the CDR3 DNA reads TGTGCCAGCATGGGAGCCTCCTACGAGCAGTACTTC. Translated: CASMGASYEQYF.

V gene TRBV6-5 combines with J gene TRBJ2-7; 9 bases map to TRBD1. The V segment lost 5 bases and the J segment 4 bases; nucleotides outside the gene matches: 6. The CDR3 totals 14 residues. Germline assignment: CDR1 MNHEY and CDR2 SVGAGI. The CDR3 nucleotides read TGTGCCAGCAGTGCGGGACAGGGCGTATACGAGCAGTACTTC. This encodes CASSAGQGVYEQYF.

The chain is built from TRBV27 and TRBJ2-3, with D possibly matching TRBD2 (6 bases). Trimming cost V 2 bases and J 6 bases, with 18 bases left between them. Germline V lookup: CDR1 MNHEY, CDR2 SMNVEV (reference sequence). The CDR3 is 16 amino acids. In DNA, the CDR3 is TGTGCCAGCAGTTTAGTGCCTCTAGCGACCATTGATACGCAGTATTTT. Translation: CASSLVPLATIDTQYF.

The chain joins TRBV11-2 to TRBJ1-5; D unresolved. V was cut by 0 bases and J by 7 bases, with 13 bases left in between. CDR1 is SGHAT, CDR2 FQNNGV, per germline. The CDR3 loop spans 15 amino acids. In DNA form, the CDR3 reads TGTGCCAGCAGCTTAGATGGCGCGGGAGTGCAGCCCCAGCATTTT. This encodes CASSLDGAGVQPQHF.

The chain couples TRBV2 to TRBJ2-7; D call uncertain. CDR3 size: 13 residues. V was pared by 3 bases and J by 0 bases, with 6 bases between. Germline CDR1 SNHLY, CDR2 FYNNEI. The CDR3 nucleotides are TGTGCCAGCAGTGATCCGAGCTCCTACGAGCAGTACTTC. Protein: CASSDPSSYEQYF.

The CDR3 nucleotides are TGTGCCAGCAGCCCAATACCGGGACAGGCCCTCGTTTGGTTGGCTTTCTTT. The encoded protein is CASSPIPGQALVWLAFF. The rearrangement joins TRBV5-4 to TRBJ1-1; TRBD1 matches 8 bases. The V and J ends lost 4 bases and 11 bases, in that order; junction bases with no gene match: 22. This CDR3 is built from 17 residues. The germline V gene encodes CDR1 SGHNT and CDR2 YYREEE (reference sequence). The whole variable domain, filled in from reference TRBV5-4 and TRBJ1-1, reads ETGVTQSPTHLIKTRGQQVTLRCSSQSGHNTVSWYQQALGQGPQFIFQYYREEENGRGNFPPRFSGLQFPNYSSELNVNALELDDSALYLCASSPIPGQALVWLAFFGQGTRLTVV.

This sequence joins TRBV4-2 and TRBJ1-1; the D gene is possibly TRBD1 (5 bases). Germline lookup yields CDR1 LGHNA and CDR2 YNFKEQ. This CDR3 is 20 amino acids long. The V and J ends lost 0 bases and 4 bases respectively, with 27 bases between them. This CDR3 is CASSQDKVALDPRVSTEAFF. CDR3 bases: TGTGCCAGCAGCCAAGATAAAGTAGCCTTGGACCCCAGGGTGAGCACTGAAGCTTTCTTT.

Comment on this clone: Different DNA sequences within this sample yield the same CDR3. The V call is TRBV5-1, the J call TRBJ2-5; D gene uncertain. CDR1 is SGHRS, CDR2 YFSETQ, per germline. The CDR3 extends over 12 amino acids. V gave up 1 base and J gave up 5 bases, with 6 bases separating them. The CDR3 sequence: CASSLSQETQYF. The CDR3 region has the DNA TGCGCCAGCAGCTTGTCCCAGGAGACCCAGTACTTC.

The chain couples TRBV4-1 to TRBJ1-6, with TRBD1 matching 8 bases. From germline, CDR1 is MGHRA and CDR2 YSYEKL. Trimming at V came to 4 bases and at J to 4 bases, leaving 3 bases not matched to a gene. The CDR3 is 15 residues long. The CDR3 loop is CASSPGQAYNSPLHF. CDR3 coding DNA: TGCGCCAGCAGCCCGGGACAGGCGTATAATTCACCCCTCCACTTT.

CDR3 region: CASSIFFGRGAEAFF. DNA of the CDR3: TGTGCCAGTAGTATTTTCTTTGGGCGTGGTGCTGAAGCTTTCTTT. This rearrangement joins TRBV19 to TRBJ1-1; D uncertain. Germline-derived CDR1 and CDR2 are LNHDA and SQIVND (reference sequence). This CDR3 has 15 amino acids. Trimming shortened V by 3 bases and J by 6 bases, and 17 bases separated the two germline ends.

This clone appeared a few times. The V gene is TRBV4-3, the J gene TRBJ2-7; TRBD2 agrees at 9 bases. Germline loops: CDR1 LGHNA, CDR2 YSLEER. With 1 base clipped from V and 4 bases from J, the junction kept 2 bases outside the gene matches. The CDR3 consists of 14 residues. The CDR3 reads CASSQVSGGYEQYF. Here the CDR3 DNA reads TGCGCCAGCAGCCAAGTTAGCGGGGGATACGAGCAGTACTTC.